These T cell receptor beta chains were read from a single sample in a study of vaccination effects on CD4 cells after COVID-19. These receptors lack a known antigen. Sequencing used immunoSEQ multiplex PCR; TCRdb keeps in-frame clones, though not all of them. The data show around 45,000 clones, with roughly 79% seen just once and 10% to 12% held by the top ten. The sequencing used CD4+ T cells from PBMCs cultured with SARS-CoV-2 spike peptides, collected before COVID-19 vaccination. Receptor source: a human donor who received a COVID-19 vaccine. The CDR3 runs from the conserved cysteine through the conserved F or W. The order of the fields is J gene, V gene, D gene, clone size, CDR3 length, CDR3 protein, CDR3 DNA. The D gene is left open where the match is weak. Not all rows give a size; the values are once, few, many and, for expanded clones, a class.

J: TRBJ1-2
V: TRBV12-3/TRBV12-4
D: TRBD1
size: .
length: 13
CDR3: CASSRDSFYGYTF
DNA: TGTGCCAGCAGTCGGGACAGCTTCTATGGCTACACCTTC

J: TRBJ1-5
V: TRBV6-2/TRBV6-3
D: .
size: .
length: 15
CDR3: CASSYSMNSNQPQHF
DNA: TGTGCCAGCAGTTACTCGATGAACAGCAATCAGCCCCAGCATTTT

J: TRBJ2-4
V: TRBV5-6
D: TRBD1
size: .
length: 17
CDR3: CASSLATGPRWENIQYF
DNA: TGTGCCAGCAGCTTGGCGACAGGGCCACGTTGGGAAAACATTCAGTACTTC

J: TRBJ2-4
V: TRBV4-1
D: .
size: .
length: 14
CDR3: CASSQAWDKNIQYF
DNA: TGCGCCAGCAGCCAAGCATGGGACAAGAACATTCAGTACTTC

J: TRBJ2-1
V: TRBV3-1/TRBV3-2
D: TRBD1
size: .
length: 14
CDR3: CASSSRDRESEQFF
DNA: TGTGCCAGCAGCTCCCGGGACAGGGAGAGTGAGCAGTTCTTC

J: TRBJ2-4
V: TRBV18
D: .
size: .
length: 14
CDR3: CASSPPWAAGIQYF
DNA: TGTGCCAGCTCACCACCGTGGGCTGCTGGTATTCAGTACTTC

J: TRBJ1-1
V: TRBV5-1
D: TRBD1
size: .
length: 15
CDR3: CASSSRQGADTEAFF
DNA: TGCGCCAGCAGCTCCAGACAGGGGGCTGACACTGAAGCTTTCTTT

J: TRBJ1-1
V: TRBV5-1
D: .
size: once
length: 15
CDR3: CASSLSVSGNTEAFF
DNA: TGCGCCAGCAGCTTGAGCGTCAGCGGGAACACTGAAGCTTTCTTT

J: TRBJ1-2
V: TRBV27
D: TRBD1
size: .
length: 15
CDR3: CASSWTGRGGGGYTF
DNA: TGTGCCAGCAGTTGGACAGGTCGGGGGGGAGGCGGCTACACCTTC

J: TRBJ2-4
V: TRBV30
D: .
size: .
length: 14
CDR3: CAWSPGIAKNIQYF
DNA: TGTGCCTGGAGCCCAGGGATTGCCAAAAACATTCAGTACTTC